This record looks at one T cell receptor beta chain sequence and its context. Its cognate antigen is unknown. The CDR3 is made up of 14 amino acids. Germline-derived CDR1 and CDR2 are SGDLS and YYNGEE. Between the trimmed V and J ends, which lost 3 bases and 0 bases, there was a span of 9 bases. The source of the sample is a study of cytomegalovirus exposure and HLA in healthy donors. General study points: According to a later analysis, TCR clusters from the first cohort tended to co-occur in the 100 to 150 validation repertoires. Among TCR beta chains, those listed as cytomegalovirus-associated numbered under 200.

TCRdb's copy holds only in-frame clones and misses some; the assay was immunoSEQ multiplex PCR. Among about 56,000 clones listed, over 85% were seen once. V usage is TRBV9 and J usage is TRBJ1-2; the D gene is possibly TRBD1 (5 bases). The sequenced material came from PBMCs. This clonotype originated in a woman younger than 30 in good health and CMV-seronegative. The CDR3, as DNA: TGTGCCAGCAGCGCCAGGGTTCCTAACTATGGCTACACCTTC. This encodes CASSARVPNYGYTF.